The sample holds a few counts of the clone carrying this T cell receptor beta chain. Its target is not known. The data are from a study of response to subunit inactivated influenza vaccine. Study-wide points: Each seasonal influenza vaccination, the authors suggested, recruits few new T cells.

V lost 2 bases and J lost 0, with 11 bases in between. Per germline, CDR1 SNHLY and CDR2 FYNNEI. CDR3 size: 16 residues. TCRdb reprocessed the RT-PCR reads via MiXCR and lists one record per CDR3 protein. The profile shows fewer than 700,000 distinct CDR3 sequences, over 10% of them singletons. The material sequenced was PBMCs from blood, taken roughly 46 days after vaccination. The receptor's source is a man aged 50 to 60 who received an inactivated influenza vaccine. The chain carries TRBV2 and TRBJ2-4, with D possibly being TRBD1 (6 bases). CDR3 protein: CASSERDTLAKNIQYF. The CDR3 DNA reads as TGTGCCAGCAGTGAACGGGACACACTAGCCAAAAACATTCAGTACTTC.